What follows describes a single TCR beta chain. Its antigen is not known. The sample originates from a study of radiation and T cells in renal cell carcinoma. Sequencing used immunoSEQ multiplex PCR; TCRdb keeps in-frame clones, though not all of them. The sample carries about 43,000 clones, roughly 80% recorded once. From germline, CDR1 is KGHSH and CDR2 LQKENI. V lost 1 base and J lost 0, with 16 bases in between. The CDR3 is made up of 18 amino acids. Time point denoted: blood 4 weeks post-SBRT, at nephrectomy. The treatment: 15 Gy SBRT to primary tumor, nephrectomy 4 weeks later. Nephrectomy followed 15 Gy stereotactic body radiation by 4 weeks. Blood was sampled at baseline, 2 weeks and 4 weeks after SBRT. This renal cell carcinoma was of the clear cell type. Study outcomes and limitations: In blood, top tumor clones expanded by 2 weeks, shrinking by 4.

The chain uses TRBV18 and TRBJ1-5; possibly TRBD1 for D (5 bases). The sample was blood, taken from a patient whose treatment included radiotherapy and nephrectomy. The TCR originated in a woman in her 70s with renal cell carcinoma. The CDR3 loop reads CASSPQEAQEYSNQPQHF. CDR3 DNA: TGTGCCAGCTCACCACAAGAGGCACAGGAATATAGCAATCAGCCCCAGCATTTT.